What follows are 6 T cell receptor beta chains derived from one specimen sequenced in a study of T cells in Graves' hyperthyroidism and ophthalmopathy. Researchers took RNA transcripts and amplified the TCR beta CDR3 regions from them. The TCR CDR3 first-round RT-PCR relied on the HTBI primer set. TCRdb re-derived calls from the multiplex PCR reads in MiXCR, one entry per CDR3 protein. The sample shows approximately 590,000 distinct CDR3 sequences, around 45% of them seen only once. The sequenced sample was peripheral blood or thyroid tissue (not recorded which). These receptors were collected from a woman aged 18-29 years with Graves' hyperthyroidism.

This clonotype has a count of ten or more. The chain is built from TRBV29-1 and TRBJ1-1; D is uncertain. The CDR3 sequence is 13 residues long. The V gene's germline CDR1 is SQVTM and CDR2 ANQGSEA. With 4 bases removed from V and 1 base from J, the gap between germline ends came to 10 bases. Here the CDR3 reads CSVAPGTNTEAFF. CDR3 in DNA: TGCAGCGTTGCTCCGGGAACGAACACTGAAGCTTTCTTT.

The chain combines TRBV7-7 with TRBJ2-2, with D hard to call. Germline V gene data show CDR1 as SSHAT and CDR2 as FNYEAQ (reference sequence). The ends were cut back, 5 bases at V and 0 bases at J, with 13 bases in the middle. This CDR3 has 16 residues. The chain's CDR3 is CASSRPFIPNTGELFF. CDR3 DNA sequence: TGTGCCAGCAGCCGACCTTTTATCCCGAACACCGGGGAGCTGTTTTTT.

This clonotype was picked up a small number of times. The V call is TRBV9, the J call TRBJ1-5; D uncertain. The germline gives CDR1 SGDLS, CDR2 YYNGEE. Trimming removed 5 bases at V and 5 bases at J, with 14 bases between. The CDR3 contains 14 residues. The CDR3 nucleotides are TGTGCCAGCAGTTCCACCCCTGGCCATCAGCCCCAGCATTTT. The encoded protein is CASSSTPGHQPQHF.

The chain links TRBV7-3 to TRBJ1-2, with no clear D. The germline V gene has CDR1 SGHTA and CDR2 FQGTGA. The CDR3 runs 15 residues. V was pared by 5 bases and J by 8 bases, with 21 bases between. CDR3 nucleotides: TGTGCCAGCAGCCCGGGAGTGGGAGGTAGAAAGGGCTACACCTTC. This codes for CASSPGVGGRKGYTF.

This clonotype appeared many times. This chain links TRBV20-1 with TRBJ2-5; 9 nucleotides agree with TRBD2. Germline V lookup: CDR1 DFQATT, CDR2 SNEGSKA (reference sequence). Trimming took 1 base from V and 5 from J; bases not matched to a gene: 5. The length of the CDR3 is 14 residues. CDR3 sequence: CSARVSGRGETQYF. CDR3 nucleotides: TGCAGTGCTAGAGTTAGCGGGAGAGGGGAGACCCAGTACTTC.

This clonotype was observed many times. The genes are TRBV10-2 and TRBJ2-5, with TRBD1 matching 8 bases. Germline V gene lookup returns CDR1 WSHSY and CDR2 SAAADI. This CDR3 is 13 amino acids long. V was clipped by 6 bases and J by 4 bases; unmatched bases: 4. The CDR3 here is CASSRTGRETQYF. For the CDR3, the DNA is TGCGCCAGCAGCCGGACAGGGCGAGAGACCCAGTACTTC.